This is a list of T cell receptor beta chains from one sample in a study of blood T cell repertoires in COVID-19. Repertoires were generated with immunoSEQ multiplex PCR, while TCRdb's copy carries only in-frame clones and drops some. The sample lists over 90,000 clones; about 85% were seen once. Sequencing used peripheral blood. The receptors stem from a woman between 50 and 59 years old with COVID-19, enrolled during active disease. Both conserved end residues are part of each CDR3. The order of the fields is V gene, clone size, J gene, D gene, CDR3 DNA, CDR3 protein. The D gene is left open where the match is weak. For some rows the clone size is stated as once, few or many, or as a class when expanded; others skip it.

TRBV3-1/TRBV3-2	NA	TRBJ2-1	NA	TGTGCCAGCAGCCAAGAAACAGGGTCCTACAATGAGCAGTTCTTC	CASSQETGSYNEQFF
TRBV28	NA	TRBJ2-1	NA	TGTGCCAGCAATACAGGGCTCTCGTACAATGAGCAGTTCTTC	CASNTGLSYNEQFF
TRBV7-2	NA	TRBJ2-7	TRBD1	TGTGCCAGCAGCGCCAGACAGGGTAGCTACGAGCAGTACTTC	CASSARQGSYEQYF
TRBV5-1	NA	TRBJ2-2	TRBD1	TGCGCCAGCAGCTCCGGGACAGTGAACACCGGGGAGCTGTTTTTT	CASSSGTVNTGELFF
TRBV6-5	NA	TRBJ1-5	TRBD1	TGTGCCAGTACCCCCGGGACAGGGAACCAGCCCCAGCATTTT	CASTPGTGNQPQHF
TRBV2	NA	TRBJ2-7	NA	TGTGCCAGCAGTGATAGCCTAGTCTACGAGCAGTACTTC	CASSDSLVYEQYF
TRBV10-1	NA	TRBJ2-7	TRBD2	TGCGCCAGCAGCCCGGGAGCGGGGGTTGCCTACGAGCAGTACTTC	CASSPGAGVAYEQYF
TRBV19	NA	TRBJ2-1	NA	TGTGCCAGTAGTATTGACTCAAGAAGCTCCTACAATGAGCAGTTCTTC	CASSIDSRSSYNEQFF
TRBV6-5	NA	TRBJ2-5	TRBD2	TGTGCCAGCAGTTACGCGGGGGGGGGTGAGACCCAGTACTTC	CASSYAGGGETQYF
TRBV19	once	TRBJ1-5	TRBD1	TGTGCCAGTAGTATTCGCCGACAGGGTAGCAATCAGCCCCAGCATTTT	CASSIRRQGSNQPQHF
TRBV5-6	NA	TRBJ2-1	TRBD1	TGTGCCAGCAGCCCTAGACAGGGATTCGATGAGCAGTTCTTC	CASSPRQGFDEQFF
TRBV6-5	few	TRBJ1-5	TRBD1	TGTGCCAGCGTTAGGGGGCGCTGGAGCAATCAGCCCCAGCATTTT	CASVRGRWSNQPQHF
TRBV14	NA	TRBJ2-5	NA	TGTGCCAGCAGCGCAGGGTGGGCCGGCGAGACCCAGTACTTC	CASSAGWAGETQYF
TRBV5-4	NA	TRBJ2-2	NA	TGTGCCAGCAGCCCGGAAGGGGCGCTAACCGGGGAGCTGTTTTTT	CASSPEGALTGELFF
TRBV18	NA	TRBJ2-5	TRBD1	TGTGCCAGCTCACCAGCCGGGACAGGGCCATTGACCCAGTACTTC	CASSPAGTGPLTQYF
TRBV3-1/TRBV3-2	NA	TRBJ2-3	NA	TGTGCCAGCAGCCAAGATCGGCAGGGAGGCGCAGATACGCAGTATTTT	CASSQDRQGGADTQYF
TRBV6-2/TRBV6-3	NA	TRBJ1-4	NA	TGTGCCAGCAGCCCCGCCGAGGACAAAGCAACTAATGAAAAACTGTTTTTT	CASSPAEDKATNEKLFF
TRBV28	NA	TRBJ2-5	NA	TGTGCCAGCAGTTTACGAGGGAGCGAGACCCAGTACTTC	CASSLRGSETQYF
TRBV27	NA	TRBJ1-6	NA	TGTGCCAGCAGTTTACAGGGTGATTCACCCCTCCACTTT	CASSLQGDSPLHF
TRBV7-6	few	TRBJ2-5	TRBD1	TGTGCCAGCAGCCCAATAGGGGACAGGGGGCGTGAGACCCAGTACTTC	CASSPIGDRGRETQYF
TRBV5-1	NA	TRBJ2-3	TRBD2	TGCGCCAGCAGAGGCGGGGGGTCATCAGATACGCAGTATTTT	CASRGGGSSDTQYF
TRBV28	NA	TRBJ2-7	TRBD2	TGTGCCAGCAGTCGTGACGGGGGGAACTCCTACGAGCAGTACTTC	CASSRDGGNSYEQYF
TRBV5-1	NA	TRBJ2-5	TRBD2	TGCGCCAGCAGCAATCGCGCGGGCGGGGGGGAAGAGACCCAGTACTTC	CASSNRAGGGEETQYF
TRBV5-1	NA	TRBJ2-7	TRBD1	TGCGCCAGCAGCTTGGATGAGGGGGCGACCTACGAGCAGTACTTC	CASSLDEGATYEQYF
TRBV11-2	NA	TRBJ2-2	TRBD1	TGTGCCAGCAGCTCACAGGGGGCGACCGGGGAGCTGTTTTTT	CASSSQGATGELFF
TRBV28	NA	TRBJ1-1	NA	TGTGCCAGCAGTCCGAGTGGACAGCTAAGCGGTTTCTTT	CASSPSGQLSGFF
TRBV5-6	once	TRBJ2-6	NA	TGTGCCAGCAGCTTGGAGGGGCGACTTTTCTCTGGGGCCAACGTCCTGACTTTC	CASSLEGRLFSGANVLTF
TRBV9	NA	TRBJ2-5	TRBD1	TGTGCCAGCAGCCCCCGGGACAGGCCGTACCAAGAGACCCAGTACTTC	CASSPRDRPYQETQYF
TRBV7-8	NA	TRBJ1-3	TRBD1	TGTGCCAGCAGCTCGACAGGGCACTCTGGAAACACCATATATTTT	CASSSTGHSGNTIYF
TRBV6-5	NA	TRBJ2-2	TRBD2	TGTGCCAGCAGACCGGGGGGGAACACCGGGGAGCTGTTTTTT	CASRPGGNTGELFF
TRBV6-5	NA	TRBJ1-2	NA	TGTGCCAGCAGTTACTCATCAGGGGCTTATGGCTACACCTTC	CASSYSSGAYGYTF
TRBV23-1	NA	TRBJ1-2	NA	TGCGCCAGCAGTCAATCGGAGGGGAACTATGGCTACACCTTC	CASSQSEGNYGYTF
TRBV19	NA	TRBJ1-5	NA	TGTGCCAGTAGTATTCAAGGGGTGGGCAATCAGCCCCAGCATTTT	CASSIQGVGNQPQHF
TRBV6-5	NA	TRBJ2-2	NA	TGTGCCAGCAGTTACCCGCAGGGATCAAGCACCGGGGAGCTGTTTTTT	CASSYPQGSSTGELFF
TRBV9	NA	TRBJ2-5	NA	TGTGCCAGCAGCCTAGGTGTGAGCCTTTTCCAAGAGACCCAGTACTTC	CASSLGVSLFQETQYF
TRBV7-2	NA	TRBJ2-1	TRBD2	TGTGCCAGCAGCCACGACACTAGCGGGGCTCCCTACAATGAGCAGTTCTTC	CASSHDTSGAPYNEQFF
TRBV4-2	NA	TRBJ1-1	NA	TGTGCCAGCAGCCAAGACGTCTTCGCAGCGGGCGGCGGCACTGAAGCTTTCTTT	CASSQDVFAAGGGTEAFF
TRBV5-5	NA	TRBJ1-2	TRBD1	TGTGCCAGCAGCTTAAGAAAGGACAGGGGGCTGGTCTACACCTTC	CASSLRKDRGLVYTF
TRBV5-4	NA	TRBJ2-5	TRBD2	TGTGCCAGCAGCTTGGACTCTAGCGGATGGGAGACCCAGTACTTC	CASSLDSSGWETQYF
TRBV7-2	many	TRBJ2-2	TRBD2	TGTGCCAGCAGCTTAGCGCAGCGGGGTAACACCGGGGAGCTGTTTTTT	CASSLAQRGNTGELFF
TRBV21-1	NA	TRBJ1-1	NA	TGTGCCAGCAGACCCCAGAGACAGTTAAACACTGAAGCTTTCTTT	CASRPQRQLNTEAFF
TRBV9	NA	TRBJ1-4	TRBD1	TGTGCCAGCAGCGAGGGACAGTCTAATGAAAAACTGTTTTTT	CASSEGQSNEKLFF
TRBV27	NA	TRBJ1-6	NA	TGTGCCAGCAGTTTAGGGAGCTCCTATAATTCACCCCTCCACTTT	CASSLGSSYNSPLHF
TRBV7-3	few	TRBJ2-1	TRBD2	TGTGCCAGCAGCTTATCCTCAATGTTTAGCGGGGGAAATGAGCAGTTCTTC	CASSLSSMFSGGNEQFF
TRBV10-3	NA	TRBJ1-3	NA	TGTGCCAGCTCGAAGAGTGAGGACACCATATATTTT	CASSKSEDTIYF
TRBV24-1	once	TRBJ1-2	NA	TGTGCCACCAGTGGGGGGCCACCTAGAGATGGCTACACCTTC	CATSGGPPRDGYTF
TRBV5-1	NA	TRBJ1-2	TRBD1	TGCGCCAGCAGATTTGGACAGGAGGGGAACTATGGCTACACCTTC	CASRFGQEGNYGYTF
TRBV13	NA	TRBJ1-4	TRBD1	TGTGCCAGCAGCATCCGGGACAGGGAGGAACTGTTTTTT	CASSIRDREELFF
TRBV15	NA	TRBJ1-4	NA	TGTGCCACCAGCAGAGACGGGAATGAAAAACTGTTTTTT	CATSRDGNEKLFF
TRBV5-1	NA	TRBJ2-5	NA	TGCGCCAGCAGCCCGGGACTCGGGGAGACCCAGTACTTC	CASSPGLGETQYF
TRBV18	NA	TRBJ1-5	NA	TGTGCCAGCTCACCATCAGAGATCGGGGGTCAGCCCCAGCATTTT	CASSPSEIGGQPQHF
TRBV11-2	NA	TRBJ2-2	NA	TGTGCCAGCAGCTCGACGACCCGGAGCGGGGAGCTGTTTTTT	CASSSTTRSGELFF
TRBV27	few	TRBJ1-2	TRBD1	TGTGCCAGCAGCGCCTCCGGGACAGGGGTACATGGCTACACCTTC	CASSASGTGVHGYTF